The next 27 T cell receptor beta chains were all read from a single sample in a study of cytomegalovirus exposure and HLA in healthy donors. PCR involved 60 Vbeta and 13 Jbeta primers. Produced via immunoSEQ multiplex PCR; TCRdb's table is partial and in-frame only. The sample has more than 95,000 clones; over 80% are singletons. The sequencing input was PBMCs. The receptor set was obtained from a man aged 18 to 35 in good health and CMV-seronegative.

J is TRBJ2-5 and V is TRBV6-6, with D tentatively TRBD1 (5 bases). Near its end, the DNA agrees better with TRBJ2-7, so the J call may be wrong. CDR1 and CDR2 (germline): MNHNY, SVGAGI (reference sequence). This CDR3 contains 15 residues. This chain's CDR3 is CASSQYPRASYEQYF. The CDR3 nucleotides read TGTGCCAGCTCTCAATACCCCAGGGCATCCTACGAGCAGTACTTC.

V is TRBV21-1 and J is TRBJ2-7; the table's D call of TRBD1 was not tested on the DNA. TRBV21-1 is labeled a pseudogene. The CDR3 length is 15 residues. The CDR3 DNA reads as TGTGCCAGCAGCAAAATAAGACAGGGGGCGTGCGAGCAGTACTTC. It encodes CASSKIRQGACEQYF.

The V call is TRBV7-6, the J call TRBJ1-1; 7 bases fit TRBD1. V was pared by 1 base and J by 7 bases, with 3 bases of the junction left unmatched. This CDR3 is 13 amino acids long. From germline, CDR1 is SGHVS and CDR2 FNYEAQ. The DNA for the CDR3 is TGTGCCAGCAGCTTAGTCCCAGGGGGTGAAGCTTTCTTT. It specifies CASSLVPGGEAFF. The complete variable domain, with remaining parts taken from reference TRBV7-6 and TRBJ1-1, reads GAGVSQSPRYKVTKRGQDVALRCDPISGHVSLYWYRQALGQGPEFLTYFNYEAQQDKSGLPNDRFSAERPEGSISTLTIQRTEQRDSAMYRCASSLVPGGEAFFGQGTRLTVV.

The chain uses TRBV27 and TRBJ2-3; tentatively, D is TRBD2 (5 bases). The CDR3 loop spans 14 amino acids. Between the trimmed V and J ends, which lost 7 bases and 3 bases, there was a span of 14 bases. Germline lookup yields CDR1 MNHEY and CDR2 SMNVEV (reference sequence). This CDR3 reads CASKLEVGTDTQYF. The CDR3 bases are TGTGCCAGCAAATTGGAGGTTGGTACAGATACGCAGTATTTT.

This clone was observed a few times. This rearrangement joins TRBV2 to TRBJ1-1, with D tentatively TRBD1 (5 bases). The CDR3 loop spans 13 amino acids. Germline lookup yields CDR1 SNHLY and CDR2 FYNNEI. The V and J ends lost 8 bases and 1 base respectively, with 11 bases between them. This CDR3 is CASGGQKNTEAFF. The CDR3 region has the DNA TGTGCCAGCGGCGGACAAAAGAACACTGAAGCTTTCTTT.

The gene calls are TRBV19 and TRBJ2-7, with TRBD1 matching 10 bases. The CDR3 contains 15 residues. J lost 5 bases, V lost 4 bases, and 8 bases had no gene match. Germline V lookup: CDR1 LNHDA, CDR2 SQIVND (reference sequence). The CDR3 DNA reads as TGTGCCAGTAGTACCCCGACAGGGGGCTTTCACGAGCAGTACTTC. The encoded protein is CASSTPTGGFHEQYF. Full variable domain (outside the CDR3, taken from reference TRBV19 and TRBJ2-7): DGGITQSPKYLFRKEGQNVTLSCEQNLNHDAMYWYRQDPGQGLRLIYYSQIVNDFQKGDIAEGYSVSREKKESFPLTVTSAQKNPTAFYLCASSTPTGGFHEQYFGPGTRLTVT.

The genes are TRBV6-6 and TRBJ2-1; D perhaps matches TRBD2 (6 bases). The ends were cut back, 8 bases at V and 7 bases at J, with 12 bases in the middle. CDR1 and CDR2 (germline): MNHNY, SVGAGI (reference sequence). This CDR3 contains 12 residues. Here the CDR3 DNA reads TGTGCCAGCGGTCGTGGAGGGAATGAGCAGTTCTTC. As protein: CASGRGGNEQFF.

The V call is TRBV7-2, the J call TRBJ2-5; TRBD2 agrees at 8 bases. Per the germline V gene, CDR1 is SGHTA and CDR2 is FQGNSA. Unmatched junction bases numbered 10, after V lost 5 bases and J lost 2 bases. The CDR3 runs 16 residues. CDR3: CASSPFTGGLQETQYF. In DNA, the CDR3 is TGTGCCAGCAGCCCCTTTACGGGAGGGCTTCAAGAGACCCAGTACTTC.

This chain connects TRBV6-4 to TRBJ2-2, with D hard to call. Germline CDR1 reads MRHNA; CDR2 reads SNTAGT. This CDR3 has 14 amino acids. V dropped 8 bases and J dropped 4 bases, with 14 bases sitting between them. Here the CDR3 DNA reads TGTGCCAGCGCTAAGTCAATTACCACCGGGGAGCTGTTTTTT. This sequence encodes CASAKSITTGELFF.

This clone was seen just once. This chain links TRBV29-1 with TRBJ2-7, with D hard to call. V was shortened by 4 bases and J by 5 bases, with 21 bases between the two germline ends. The CDR3 consists of 15 residues. Germline lookup yields CDR1 SQVTM and CDR2 ANQGSEA. This chain's CDR3 is CSVVSGQSSVDEQYF. For the CDR3, the DNA is TGCAGCGTTGTATCGGGTCAGTCCAGCGTCGACGAGCAGTACTTC.

The chain links TRBV12-5 to TRBJ2-5; 7 bases fit TRBD1. CDR1 LGHNT and CDR2 FRNRAP come from the germline V gene. The CDR3 covers 17 residues. After removal of 7 bases from V and 2 bases from J, the junction contained 16 bases not matched to a gene. CDR3 sequence: CASANDRVIGEQETQYF. DNA for the CDR3: TGTGCTAGTGCCAATGACAGGGTTATTGGGGAACAAGAGACCCAGTACTTC. Full variable domain (remainder filled in from reference TRBV12-5 and TRBJ2-5): DARVTQTPRHKVTEMGQEVTMRCQPILGHNTVFWYRQTMMQGLELLAYFRNRAPLDDSGMPKDRFSAEMPDATLATLKIQPSEPRDSAVYFCASANDRVIGEQETQYFGPGTRLLVL.

The chain combines TRBV27 with TRBJ2-3, with unresolved D. Per germline, CDR1 MNHEY and CDR2 SMNVEV (reference sequence). Trimming cost V 7 bases and J 2 bases, with 16 bases left between them. The CDR3 consists of 15 residues. The CDR3 is CASTSMAVATDTQYF. DNA for the CDR3: TGTGCCAGCACCTCTATGGCGGTAGCCACAGATACGCAGTATTTT.

V and J are TRBV28 and TRBJ2-2; 7 bases match TRBD2. The CDR3 is 14 amino acids. Germline loops: CDR1 MDHEN, CDR2 SYDVKM. The ends lost 4 bases at V and 4 bases at J; junction bases unmatched: 3. This chain's CDR3 is CASSWEGSTGELFF. CDR3 in DNA: TGTGCCAGCAGTTGGGAGGGGAGCACCGGGGAGCTGTTTTTT.

The rearrangement links TRBV9 to TRBJ2-1; a weak D match, TRBD1 (6 bases). The CDR3 runs to 16 residues. V was trimmed by 1 base and J by 2 bases, leaving 13 bases between them. Per the germline V gene, CDR1 is SGDLS and CDR2 is YYNGEE. Written as DNA, the CDR3 is TGTGCCAGCAGCGTACGAGAGGGGGTAGCCTACAATGAGCAGTTCTTC. Encoded protein: CASSVREGVAYNEQFF.

This clone turned up a few times. The chain links TRBV6-6 to TRBJ2-5, with D possibly being TRBD2 (5 bases). V was cut by 8 bases and J by 5 bases, with 9 bases left in between. The CDR3 spans 11 residues. CDR1 and CDR2 (germline): MNHNY, SVGAGI (reference sequence). The CDR3 coding sequence is TGTGCCAGCTCCGGCGGGGAGACCCAGTACTTC. This gives the protein CASSGGETQYF.

This chain uses TRBV7-2 with TRBJ1-2; 9 bases fit TRBD1. In germline, CDR1 is SGHTA, CDR2 FQGNSA. The CDR3 length is 17 residues. V shed 5 bases, J shed 4 bases, and the junction held 14 bases outside the gene matches. The CDR3 nucleotides read TGTGCCAGCAGCCTAAGACCGGGACAGGGTTATATCTATGGCTACACCTTC. It yields the protein CASSLRPGQGYIYGYTF.

This sequence joins TRBV11-2 and TRBJ2-1, with TRBD1 matching 9 bases. Per germline, CDR1 SGHAT and CDR2 FQNNGV. V gave up 7 bases and J gave up 3 bases; unmatched junction bases: 7. The CDR3 contains 15 residues. The CDR3 loop reads CASNPTGGIYNEQFF. CDR3 coding DNA: TGTGCCAGCAACCCGACAGGGGGAATCTACAATGAGCAGTTCTTC.

The genes are TRBV7-9 and TRBJ1-2; D might be TRBD1 (5 bases). The CDR3 is 14 residues long. V lost 3 bases and J 2 bases, leaving 10 bases between the germline ends. Per the germline V gene, CDR1 is SEHNR and CDR2 is FQNEAQ (reference sequence). CDR3 region: CASSFGAVNYGYTF. The CDR3 DNA sequence: TGTGCCAGCAGCTTTGGGGCGGTGAACTATGGCTACACCTTC. Variable domain in full (rest from reference TRBV7-9 and TRBJ1-2): DTGVSQNPRHKITKRGQNVTFRCDPISEHNRLYWYRQTLGQGPEFLTYFQNEAQLEKSRLLSDRFSAERPKGSFSTLEIQRTEQGDSAMYLCASSFGAVNYGYTFGSGTRLTVV.

This sequence joins TRBV2 and TRBJ2-7; 8 bases match TRBD1. V lost 4 bases, J lost 6 bases, and 5 bases stayed unmatched. CDR1 and CDR2 from the germline V gene are SNHLY and FYNNEI. The CDR3 extends over 13 amino acids. The DNA of the CDR3 is TGTGCCAGCAGTGGGACAGGGTACCCCGAGCAGTACTTC. Its translation is CASSGTGYPEQYF. The whole variable domain, filled in from reference TRBV2 and TRBJ2-7, reads EPEVTQTPSHQVTQMGQEVILRCVPISNHLYFYWYRQILGQKVEFLVSFYNNEISEKSEIFDDQFSVERPDGSNFTLKIRSTKLEDSAMYFCASSGTGYPEQYFGPGTRLTVT.

V and J are TRBV29-1 and TRBJ2-1, with 8 nucleotides matching TRBD2. The CDR3 spans 16 residues. Germline CDR1 SQVTM, CDR2 ANQGSEA. V lost 3 bases to trimming and J lost 2 bases; unmatched junction nucleotides: 9. The CDR3 sequence is CSVEGGAGGAYNEQFF. The CDR3 DNA reads as TGCAGCGTTGAGGGGGGGGCGGGAGGAGCCTACAATGAGCAGTTCTTC.

The rearrangement links TRBV4-2 to TRBJ2-2; 7 positions agree with TRBD2. CDR3 length: 17 residues. V dropped 0 bases and J dropped 4; count of bases not matched to a gene: 8. CDR1 and CDR2 from the germline V gene are LGHNA and YNFKEQ. CDR3 loop: CASSQEVTGEGTGELFF. The CDR3 bases are TGTGCCAGCAGCCAAGAGGTTACCGGGGAGGGCACCGGGGAGCTGTTTTTT.

This clone was observed a single time. This sequence joins TRBV10-3 and TRBJ1-5; 7 bases agree with TRBD1. The junction had 2 bases not matched to a gene; V was cut back by 5 bases and J by 1 base. Germline V CDR1 and CDR2: ENHRY, SYGVKD. There are 14 residues in the CDR3. The CDR3 here is CAISRGQSNQPQHF. In DNA form, the CDR3 reads TGTGCCATCAGTAGGGGGCAAAGCAATCAGCCCCAGCATTTT.

V and J are TRBV6-5 and TRBJ2-1, with 9 bases identical to TRBD1. V lost 9 bases, J lost 7 bases, and 10 bases stayed unmatched. Germline-derived CDR1 and CDR2 are MNHEY and SVGAGI. The CDR3 runs to 14 residues. The DNA for the CDR3 is TGTGCCAGTGGCTGGAAAGGGACAGGGAATGAGCAGTTCTTC. The encoded protein is CASGWKGTGNEQFF.

This chain links TRBV27 with TRBJ2-5; 8 bases align to TRBD2. The J call may be mistaken, given a closer DNA end match to TRBJ2-7. Germline V gene lookup returns CDR1 MNHEY and CDR2 SMNVEV (reference sequence). CDR3 length: 15 amino acids. CDR3: CASRRGTGGPYEQYF. CDR3 nucleotide sequence: TGTGCCAGCAGACGGGGAACGGGAGGGCCCTACGAGCAGTACTTC.

The chain links TRBV6-4 to TRBJ2-2, with 9 bases identical to TRBD1. The CDR3 is made up of 17 amino acids. The V segment lost 0 bases and the J segment 5 bases; nucleotides outside the gene matches: 7. Germline assignment: CDR1 MRHNA and CDR2 SNTAGT. The CDR3 sequence: CASSDSPTGGTTGELFF. The CDR3 DNA reads TGTGCCAGCAGTGACTCCCCGACAGGGGGTACTACCGGGGAGCTGTTTTTT.

The gene calls are TRBV10-1 and TRBJ2-3; 13 nucleotides align to TRBD2. The germline V gene has CDR1 WNHNN and CDR2 SYGVQD (reference sequence). The CDR3 has 18 residues. Unmatched junction bases numbered 5, after V lost 0 bases and J lost 2 bases. CDR3 nucleotides: TGCGCCAGCAGTGAGTCTCCCGGGACTAGCGGGGCCACAGATACGCAGTATTTT. Its protein is CASSESPGTSGATDTQYF.

This clone appeared a single time. The CDR3 DNA sequence: TGCGCCAGCAGCTTGGCCTTACCGGGACAGGGAAAATCCTATGGCTACACCTTC. This encodes CASSLALPGQGKSYGYTF. The V and J genes are TRBV5-1 and TRBJ1-2, with TRBD1 matching 9 bases. The V and J ends lost 0 bases and 4 bases, in that order; junction bases with no gene match: 13. The CDR3 extends over 18 amino acids. Germline CDR1 reads SGHRS; CDR2 reads YFSETQ.